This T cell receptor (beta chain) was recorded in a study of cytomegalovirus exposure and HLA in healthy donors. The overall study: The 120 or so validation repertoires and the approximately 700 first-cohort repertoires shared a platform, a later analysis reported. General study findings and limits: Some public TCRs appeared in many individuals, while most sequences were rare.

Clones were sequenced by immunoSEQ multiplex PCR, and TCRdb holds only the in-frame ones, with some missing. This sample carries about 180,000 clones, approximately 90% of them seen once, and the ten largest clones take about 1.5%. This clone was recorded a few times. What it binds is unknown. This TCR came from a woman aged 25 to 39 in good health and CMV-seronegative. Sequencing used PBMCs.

The CDR3 nucleotides are TGTGCCAGCAGTATATCGGCGGGGACCACTGAAGCTTTCTTT. It specifies CASSISAGTTEAFF. The chain joins TRBV6-5 to TRBJ1-1; a weak D match, TRBD1 (5 bases). Looked up from germline, CDR1 is MNHEY and CDR2 is SVGAGI. Trimming shortened V by 5 bases and J by 4 bases, and 14 bases separated the two germline ends. The CDR3 contains 14 residues.